This TCR beta chain came from a study of blood T cell repertoires in COVID-19 (dated by TCRdb to about 2020). In terms of the full investigation: Samples covering the acute and convalescent phases of COVID-19 were provided by collaborators in the United States, Italy and Spain. The material from the prospective study consisted of cDNA or gDNA derived from T cells, B-cell-depleted T cells, or PBMCs. Deeply sampled blood TCRbeta repertoires from subjects exposed to, actively infected with, or recovered from COVID-19 were included in the dataset. The repertoires were released in a freely available public database meant as a resource for research on the immune response to SARS-CoV-2. Samples came from the ongoing ImmuneRACE study (first 160 participants) plus 1,254 subjects from 6 global collaborators. Nearly every sample came with metadata listing a de-identified subject ID, COVID-19 status, age in years and sex. HLA class I and class II types, where available, came from metadata supplied by the sample provider rather than from assay-based typing. Study-wide findings and limitations: Clinical and demographic metadata were provided uncurated, with the amount varying by source and participant.

Each collaborating institution followed its own protocols to collect whole blood in K2EDTA tubes. For TCRbeta analysis, collaborators shipped samples in one of three forms: frozen whole blood, isolated PBMCs, or DNA extracted from either of those sample types. Points on this clone: No antigen is known for it. No base qualities exist here, and no much larger clone lies one base off it.

TCRbeta CDR3 regions were amplified from genomic DNA using the immunoSEQ Assay, a bias-controlled multiplex PCR. Under the source paper's analysis protocol: The number of nucleated cells in each sample was estimated from the amplification of reference gene primers within the assay. To quantify the absolute abundance of each unique TCRbeta CDR3 rearrangement, sequence reads were collapsed and filtered. For each sample, productive Simpson clonality was calculated as the square root of Simpson's diversity index over productive rearrangements. The table was pulled from immuneACCESS by TCRdb, which kept in-frame rearrangements only. Such tables lose some clones; where checked, under half of the loss comes from unresolved V genes, and the rest has no known cause. The V and J calls and clone size are taken from that table; D and trimming were inferred from the DNA. This sample comprises about 140,000 clones, approximately 88% of them detected only once. Roughly a tenth of the sample is taken by the ten largest.

Per the germline V gene, MDHEN is the CDR1 and SYDVKM is the CDR2. The junction shows trimming of 5 bases on V and 5 bases on J, plus 19 bases between the germline ends. Inclusive of the bounding cysteine and phenylalanine, the CDR3 is 15 residues long. CDR3 DNA only is kept here, 45 bases in frame from base 1. The sequence joins TRBV28 to TRBJ2-7, with TRBD1 tentatively as D gene (6 bases match). Sequenced sample: peripheral blood. The origin of this receptor is a man in his sixties with active or convalescent COVID-19. Here is the DNA: TGTGCCAGCAGTCCTCCTGCCACAGGGTTCGACGAGCAGTACTTC. It specifies CASSPPATGFDEQYF.